This T cell receptor (beta chain) was captured in a study of spatial heterogeneity in lung cancer. Findings of the study overall: Tumoral mutation counts were tracked by counts of expanded intratumoral alpha and beta TCRs.

TCRdb redid the calling of the 5' RACE reads with MiXCR, one entry per CDR3 protein. Of fewer than 11,000 distinct CDR3 sequences in the sample, 9.5% to 15% were seen once. This CDR3 spans 19 amino acids. V lost 0 bases to trimming and J lost 6 bases, with 23 bases between them. Looked up from germline, CDR1 is SGHAT and CDR2 is FQNNGV. This clonotype was seen repeatedly, ten times or more. What it recognizes is unknown. Time point defined: sample taken at primary tumor resection. Sequencing was performed on lung tumor tissue, taken at surgery. The chain uses TRBV11-2 and TRBJ1-4; TRBD1 is a possible D gene (5 bases). This receptor was obtained from a male donor with early-stage non-small cell lung cancer. The DNA for the CDR3 is TGTGCCAGCAGCTTAGACTCAAACGGGGCAGAGGGTCTGTATGAAAAACTGTTTTTT. Residues: CASSLDSNGAEGLYEKLFF. The full variable domain, with the rest looked up from reference TRBV11-2 and TRBJ1-4, is EAGVAQSPRYKIIEKRQSVAFWCNPISGHATLYWYQQILGQGPKLLIQFQNNGVVDDSQLPKDRFSAERLKGVDSTLKIQPAKLEDSAVYLCASSLDSNGAEGLYEKLFFGSGTQLSVL.